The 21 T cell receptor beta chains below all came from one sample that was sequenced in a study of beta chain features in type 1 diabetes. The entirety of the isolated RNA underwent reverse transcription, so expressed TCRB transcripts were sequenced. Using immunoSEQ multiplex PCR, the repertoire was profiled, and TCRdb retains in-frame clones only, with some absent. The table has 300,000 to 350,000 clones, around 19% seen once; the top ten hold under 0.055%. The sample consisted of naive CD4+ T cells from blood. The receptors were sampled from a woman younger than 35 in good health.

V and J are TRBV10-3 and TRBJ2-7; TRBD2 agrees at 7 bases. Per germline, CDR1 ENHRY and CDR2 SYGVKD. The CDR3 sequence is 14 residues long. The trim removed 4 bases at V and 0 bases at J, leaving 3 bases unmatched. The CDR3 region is CAISGGGSSYEQYF. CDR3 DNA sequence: TGTGCCATCAGTGGGGGCGGGAGCTCCTACGAGCAGTACTTC.

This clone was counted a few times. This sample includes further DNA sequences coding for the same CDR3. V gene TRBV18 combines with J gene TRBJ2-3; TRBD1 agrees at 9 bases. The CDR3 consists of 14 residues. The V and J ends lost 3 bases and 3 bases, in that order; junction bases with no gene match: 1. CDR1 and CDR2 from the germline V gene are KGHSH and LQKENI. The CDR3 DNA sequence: TGTGCCAGCTCACCCGACAGGGGGACAGATACGCAGTATTTT. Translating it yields CASSPDRGTDTQYF.

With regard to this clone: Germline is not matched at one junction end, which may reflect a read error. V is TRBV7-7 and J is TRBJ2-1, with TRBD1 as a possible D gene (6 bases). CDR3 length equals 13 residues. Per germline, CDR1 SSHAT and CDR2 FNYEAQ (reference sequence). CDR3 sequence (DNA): TGTGCTAGCAGCCCCACAGGGTACAATGAGCAGTTCTTC. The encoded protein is CASSPTGYNEQFF. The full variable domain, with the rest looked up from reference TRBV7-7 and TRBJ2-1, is GAGVSQSPRYKVTKRGQDVTLRCDPISSHATLYWYQQALGQGPEFLTYFNYEAQPDKSGLPSDRFSAERPEGSISTLTIQRTEQRDSAMYRCASSPTGYNEQFFGPGTRLTVL.

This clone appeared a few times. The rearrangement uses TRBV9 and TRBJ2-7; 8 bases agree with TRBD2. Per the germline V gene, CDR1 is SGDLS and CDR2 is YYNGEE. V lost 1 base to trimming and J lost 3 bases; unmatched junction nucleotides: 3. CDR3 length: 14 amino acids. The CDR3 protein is CASSVRAGGYEQYF. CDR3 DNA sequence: TGTGCCAGCAGCGTACGGGCGGGGGGCTACGAGCAGTACTTC.

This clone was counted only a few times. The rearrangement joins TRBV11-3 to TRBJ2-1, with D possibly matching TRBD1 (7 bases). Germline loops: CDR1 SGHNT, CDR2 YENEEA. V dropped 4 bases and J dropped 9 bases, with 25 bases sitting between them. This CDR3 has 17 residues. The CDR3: CASSSWPRGAGIIEQFF. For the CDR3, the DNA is TGTGCCAGCAGCTCCTGGCCCAGGGGGGCGGGTATTATTGAGCAGTTCTTC. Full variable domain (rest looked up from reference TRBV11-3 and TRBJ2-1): EAGVVQSPRYKIIEKKQPVAFWCNPISGHNTLYWYLQNLGQGPELLIRYENEEAVDDSQLPKDRFSAERLKGVDSTLKIQPAELGDSAVYLCASSSWPRGAGIIEQFFGPGTRLTVL.

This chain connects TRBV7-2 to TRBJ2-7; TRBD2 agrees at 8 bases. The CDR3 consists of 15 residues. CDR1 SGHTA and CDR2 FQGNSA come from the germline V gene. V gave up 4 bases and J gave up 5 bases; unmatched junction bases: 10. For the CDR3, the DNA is TGTGCCAGCAGCTCCCTCGGGGGGGCTATGAACGAGCAGTACTTC. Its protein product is CASSSLGGAMNEQYF.

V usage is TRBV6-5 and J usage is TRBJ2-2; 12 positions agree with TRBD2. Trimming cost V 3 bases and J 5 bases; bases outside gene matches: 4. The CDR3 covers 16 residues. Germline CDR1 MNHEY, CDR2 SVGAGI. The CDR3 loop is CASSYLAGGYTGELFF. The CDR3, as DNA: TGTGCCAGCAGTTATCTAGCGGGAGGGTATACCGGGGAGCTGTTTTTT.

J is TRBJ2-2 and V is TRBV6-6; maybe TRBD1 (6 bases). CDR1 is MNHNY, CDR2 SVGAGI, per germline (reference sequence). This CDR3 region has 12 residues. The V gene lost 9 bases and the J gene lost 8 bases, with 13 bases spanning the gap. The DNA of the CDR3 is TGTGCCAGTACTCAGGGGACGGGGGAGCTGTTTTTT. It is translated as CASTQGTGELFF.

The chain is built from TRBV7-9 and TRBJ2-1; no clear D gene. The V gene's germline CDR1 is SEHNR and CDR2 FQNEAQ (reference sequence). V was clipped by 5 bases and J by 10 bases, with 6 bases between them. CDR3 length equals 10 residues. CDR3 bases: TGTGCCAGCAGCGTCCAAGAGCAGTTCTTC. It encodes CASSVQEQFF.

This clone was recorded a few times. The chain's CDR3 is CASSSPYGQGARVEQYF. The CDR3 DNA follows: TGTGCCAGCAGCTCTCCCTATGGACAGGGGGCGCGTGTCGAGCAGTACTTC. The chain combines TRBV7-8 with TRBJ2-7, with 11 bases that match TRBD1. The CDR3 is made up of 17 amino acids. Germline V gene data show CDR1 as SGHVS and CDR2 as FQNEAQ. Trimming removed 4 bases from V and 6 bases from J; junction bases left unmatched: 14.

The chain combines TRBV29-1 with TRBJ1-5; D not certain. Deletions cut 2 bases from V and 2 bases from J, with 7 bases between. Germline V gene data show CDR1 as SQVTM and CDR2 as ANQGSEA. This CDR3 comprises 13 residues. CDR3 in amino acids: CSVEYGGNQPQHF. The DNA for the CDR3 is TGCAGCGTTGAATACGGGGGCAATCAGCCCCAGCATTTT.

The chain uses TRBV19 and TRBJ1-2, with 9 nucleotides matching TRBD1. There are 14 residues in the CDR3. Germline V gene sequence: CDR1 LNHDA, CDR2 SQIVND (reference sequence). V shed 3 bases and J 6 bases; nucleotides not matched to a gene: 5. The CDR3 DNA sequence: TGTGCCAGTAGTATTGACAGGGGGACGGATGGCTACACCTTC. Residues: CASSIDRGTDGYTF.

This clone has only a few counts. The CDR3 sequence: CASSYFRDRGIYEQYF. The CDR3 nucleotides are TGTGCCAGCAGCTACTTCCGGGACAGGGGGATCTACGAGCAGTACTTC. J is TRBJ2-7 and V is TRBV7-9; 11 bases are shared with TRBD1. J lost 3 bases, V lost 4 bases, and 8 bases had no gene match. The CDR3 has 16 amino acids. Germline V lookup: CDR1 SEHNR, CDR2 FQNEAQ (reference sequence).

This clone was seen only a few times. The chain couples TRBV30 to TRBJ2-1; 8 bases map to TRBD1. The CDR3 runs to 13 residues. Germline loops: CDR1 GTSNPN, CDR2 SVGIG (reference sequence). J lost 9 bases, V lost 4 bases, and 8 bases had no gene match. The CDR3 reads CAWKTTGGIEQFF. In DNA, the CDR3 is TGTGCCTGGAAAACTACAGGGGGAATTGAGCAGTTCTTC. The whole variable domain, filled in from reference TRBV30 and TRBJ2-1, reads SQTIHQWPATLVQPVGSPLSLECTVEGTSNPNLYWYRQAAGRGLQLLFYSVGIGQISSEVPQNLSASRPQDRQFILSSKKLLLSDSGFYLCAWKTTGGIEQFFGPGTRLTVL.

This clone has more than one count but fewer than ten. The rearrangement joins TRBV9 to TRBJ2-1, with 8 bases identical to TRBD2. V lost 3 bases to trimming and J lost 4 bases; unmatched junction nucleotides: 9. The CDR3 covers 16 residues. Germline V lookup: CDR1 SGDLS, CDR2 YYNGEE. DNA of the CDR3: TGTGCCAGCAGCGAGGGTCCGGGACTAGGATACAATGAGCAGTTCTTC. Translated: CASSEGPGLGYNEQFF.

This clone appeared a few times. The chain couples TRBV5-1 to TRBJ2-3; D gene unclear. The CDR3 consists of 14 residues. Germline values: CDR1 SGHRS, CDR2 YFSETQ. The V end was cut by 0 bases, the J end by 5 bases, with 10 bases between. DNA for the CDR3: TGCGCCAGCAGCTTGGCGCAAACGGGAGATACGCAGTATTTT. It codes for CASSLAQTGDTQYF.

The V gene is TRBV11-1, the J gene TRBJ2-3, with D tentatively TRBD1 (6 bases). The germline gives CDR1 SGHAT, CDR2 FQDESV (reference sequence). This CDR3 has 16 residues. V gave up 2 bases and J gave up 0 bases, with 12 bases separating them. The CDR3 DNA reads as TGTGCCAGCAGCTTAAACAGGGCAGTGAGCACAGATACGCAGTATTTT. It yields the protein CASSLNRAVSTDTQYF.

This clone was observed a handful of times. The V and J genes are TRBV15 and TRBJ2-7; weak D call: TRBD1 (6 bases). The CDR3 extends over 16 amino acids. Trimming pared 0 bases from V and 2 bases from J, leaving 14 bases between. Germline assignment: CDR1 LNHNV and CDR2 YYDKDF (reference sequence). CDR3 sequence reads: CATSRDLGTNAYEQYF. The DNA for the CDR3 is TGTGCCACCAGCAGAGATTTGGGGACAAATGCCTACGAGCAGTACTTC.

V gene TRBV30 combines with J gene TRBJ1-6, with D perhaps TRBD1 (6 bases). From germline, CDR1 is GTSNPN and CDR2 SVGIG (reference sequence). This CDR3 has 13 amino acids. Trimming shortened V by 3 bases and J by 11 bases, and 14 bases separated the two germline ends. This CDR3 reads CAWSSTGSPPLHF. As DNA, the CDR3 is TGTGCCTGGAGCTCAACAGGGAGTCCACCCCTCCACTTT.

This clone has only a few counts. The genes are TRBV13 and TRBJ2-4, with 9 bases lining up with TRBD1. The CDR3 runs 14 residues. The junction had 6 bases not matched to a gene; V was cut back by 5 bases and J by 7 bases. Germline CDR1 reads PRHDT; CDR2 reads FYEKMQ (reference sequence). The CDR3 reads CASSPRQGGNIQYF. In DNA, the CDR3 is TGTGCCAGCAGCCCACGACAGGGGGGCAACATTCAGTACTTC.

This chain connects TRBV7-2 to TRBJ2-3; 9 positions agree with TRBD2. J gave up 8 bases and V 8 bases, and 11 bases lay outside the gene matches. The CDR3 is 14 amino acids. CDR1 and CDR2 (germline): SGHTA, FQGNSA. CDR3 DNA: TGTGCCAGCGGGTCGCGGGGGGGCCGAGGTACGCAGTATTTT. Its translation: CASGSRGGRGTQYF.